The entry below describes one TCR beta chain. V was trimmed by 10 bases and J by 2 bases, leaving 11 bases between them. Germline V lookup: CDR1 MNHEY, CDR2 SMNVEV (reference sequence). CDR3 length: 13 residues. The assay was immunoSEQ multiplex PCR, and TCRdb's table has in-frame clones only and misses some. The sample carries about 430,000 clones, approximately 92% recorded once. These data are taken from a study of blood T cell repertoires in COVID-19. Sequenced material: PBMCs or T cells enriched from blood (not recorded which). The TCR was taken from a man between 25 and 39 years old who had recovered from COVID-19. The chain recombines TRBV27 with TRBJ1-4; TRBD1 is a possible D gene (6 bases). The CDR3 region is CATGTTTNEKLFF. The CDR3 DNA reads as TGTGCCACCGGGACAACTACTAATGAAAAACTGTTTTTT.